This TCR beta chain was recovered during a study of tumor-infiltrating lymphocytes in primary liver carcinoma. As for the study in general: The patient group consisted of men and women aged 30 to 69 years. The study, taken as a whole, reports: Bulk, unsorted sampling meant CD4+ and CD8+ repertoires went uncompared.

Both blood RNA, taken from unsorted whole blood, and germline DNA were extracted. Patients were treatment-naive with chronic HBV infection. Production of TCR beta cDNA used 400 to 650 ng total RNA together with a constant-region primer. TCR beta libraries came from three nested multiplex PCR rounds using slightly modified ARM-PCR. The first two PCR rounds used TRBV1-TRBV30 primers with a Cbeta primer, about 9 cycles each. TCRdb re-called the multiplex PCR reads with MiXCR, one entry per CDR3 protein. The sample records about 320,000 distinct CDR3 sequences, 65% being singletons. V was trimmed by 0 bases and J by 6 bases, leaving 9 bases between them. Germline lookup yields CDR1 SGHDT and CDR2 YYEEEE. The CDR3 contains 14 residues. This clonotype was seen a handful of times. Its antigen remains unidentified.

This chain uses TRBV5-6 with TRBJ1-4, with D possibly TRBD1 on 5 matching bases. The sample consisted of peripheral blood. This receptor was obtained from a man in his forties with primary liver carcinoma and hepatitis B virus infection. CDR3 protein: CASSLGGTDEKLFF. The CDR3 coding sequence is TGTGCCAGCAGCTTGGGAGGGACCGATGAAAAACTGTTTTTT.